This entry lists 10 T cell receptor beta chains sequenced from one sample in a study of identical twins' blood T cells. Each CDR3 protein is one row after TCRdb ran MiXCR on the 5' RACE reads. This table holds a few hundred thousand distinct CDR3 sequences, roughly 27% found once. The sequencing sample was made of PBMCs. Receptors originate from a woman aged 18 to 49 in good health.

The rearrangement joins TRBV11-2 to TRBJ1-2; TRBD1 is a possible D gene (5 bases). CDR3 length equals 17 residues. Germline V gene data show CDR1 as SGHAT and CDR2 as FQNNGV. V lost 8 bases and J 2 bases, leaving 24 bases between the germline ends. This CDR3 is CASFGYSPGPSNYGYTF. CDR3 bases: TGTGCCAGCTTTGGCTATTCTCCGGGACCGAGCAACTATGGCTACACCTTC.

The rearrangement joins TRBV11-2 to TRBJ2-3, with D maybe TRBD2 (5 bases). V was trimmed by 5 bases and J by 4 bases, leaving 13 bases between them. Germline V lookup: CDR1 SGHAT, CDR2 FQNNGV. The CDR3 extends over 14 amino acids. CDR3 sequence (DNA): TGTGCCAGCAGCCCGTACGGGGTCCCAGATACGCAGTATTTT. This encodes CASSPYGVPDTQYF.

In nucleotides, the CDR3 is TGTGCCAGCTCAGCCCTGAGCGGGTCGGGAGAAAAACTGTTTTTT. Amino acid sequence: CASSALSGSGEKLFF. J is TRBJ1-4 and V is TRBV25-1; no clear D. The V and J ends lost 8 bases and 8 bases respectively, with 21 bases between them. From germline, CDR1 is MGHDK and CDR2 SYGVNS. The CDR3 extends over 15 amino acids.

V gene TRBV9 combines with J gene TRBJ1-4, with D hard to call. CDR1 is SGDLS, CDR2 YYNGEE, per germline. The CDR3 is 13 residues long. Trimming shortened V by 2 bases and J by 8 bases, and 10 bases separated the two germline ends. CDR3 DNA: TGTGCCAGCAGCGTCTCGGGTGTCGAAAAACTGTTTTTT. Protein: CASSVSGVEKLFF.

CDR3 protein: CASSLGVPVSYNEQFF. CDR3 sequence (DNA): TGTGCCAGCAGCTTAGGAGTCCCGGTCTCCTACAATGAGCAGTTCTTC. The chain joins TRBV11-2 to TRBJ2-1; D gene uncertain. Per germline, CDR1 SGHAT and CDR2 FQNNGV. Deletions cut 1 base from V and 0 bases from J, with 10 bases between. The CDR3 length is 16 residues.

This clonotype was seen many times. The gene calls are TRBV7-6 and TRBJ2-2; no definite D call. In germline, CDR1 is SGHVS, CDR2 FNYEAQ. V was shortened by 4 bases and J by 4 bases, with 10 bases between the two germline ends. The CDR3 loop spans 14 amino acids. CDR3 DNA: TGTGCCAGCAGCTCCAACTATGGCACCGGGGAGCTGTTTTTT. Translating gives CASSSNYGTGELFF.

J is TRBJ2-2 and V is TRBV20-1; 13 bases match TRBD2. Germline V lookup: CDR1 DFQATT, CDR2 SNEGSKA (reference sequence). With V trimmed by 6 bases and J by 4 bases, 8 bases remained unmatched. This CDR3 spans 16 amino acids. CDR3 coding DNA: TGCAGTGCCCTTCTACTAGCGGGAGGGCTCACCGGGGAGCTGTTTTTT. Its protein is CSALLLAGGLTGELFF.

This chain links TRBV9 with TRBJ2-1; TRBD2 matches 7 bases. This CDR3 has 15 residues. V shed 4 bases, J shed 6 bases, and the junction held 10 bases outside the gene matches. The germline CDR1 and CDR2 sequences are SGDLS and YYNGEE. CDR3 protein: CASSSIWGGANEQFF. DNA for the CDR3: TGTGCCAGCAGCTCCATCTGGGGGGGTGCCAATGAGCAGTTCTTC.

This clonotype was counted only a few times. The V and J genes are TRBV12-5 and TRBJ1-6, with 9 positions matching TRBD1. Trimming at V came to 1 base and at J to 5 bases, leaving 0 bases not matched to a gene. CDR3 size: 15 residues. Germline V gives CDR1 LGHNT, CDR2 FRNRAP. The CDR3 DNA reads as TGTGCTAGTGGTTTGGGACAGGGGGATAATTCACCCCTCCACTTT. It is translated as CASGLGQGDNSPLHF.

This clonotype has just one count. A junction end diverges from the germline sequence, so it may reflect a read error. This sequence joins TRBV7-2 and TRBJ2-2, with D maybe TRBD2 (5 bases). The germline CDR1 and CDR2 sequences are SGHTA and FQGNSA. The CDR3 has 14 amino acids. This CDR3 is CASSFNLAAGELLF. In DNA form, the CDR3 reads TGTGCCAGCAGCTTCAATCTGGCAGCCGGGGAGCTGCTTTTT. The full variable domain, rest sourced from reference TRBV7-2 and TRBJ2-2, is GAGVSQSPSNKVTEKGKDVELRCDPISGHTALYWYRQSLGQGLEFLIYFQGNSAPDKSGLPSDRFSAERTGGSVSTLTIQRTQQEDSAVYLCASSFNLAAGELLFGEGSRLTVL.